The source of this TCR beta chain is a study of post-analysis software for immune sequencing data. Across the study: The disease courses covered relapsing-remitting, secondary progressive and progressive-relapsing multiple sclerosis. Study results and limitations: Samples prepared in the same batch strongly co-clustered by F measure. In multiple sclerosis, normalized Chao1 diversity was significantly below that of controls. Five or six TRBV segments, TRBV5-6, TRBV5-1 and TRBV20-1 among them, were found more frequent in patients than controls.

On this clonotype itself: No antigen is known for it.

Per germline, CDR1 SGHTA and CDR2 FQGTGA. The CDR3 totals 14 residues. The ends were cut back, 5 bases at V and 7 bases at J, with 15 bases in the middle. Researchers reported that TCR beta cDNA libraries carried unique molecular identifiers. Once about 0.9 to 11 million T cells were used, approximately 470,000 cDNA molecules resulted. TCRdb re-called the PCR reads through MiXCR, storing one row per CDR3 protein. This sample carries roughly 600,000 distinct CDR3 sequences, 40% to 50% of them seen once, and the ten largest clones take under 2%. Sample: blood. The TCR comes from a girl aged 10 to 17 with multiple sclerosis. This sequence joins TRBV7-3 and TRBJ2-1; a possible D gene is TRBD2 (7 bases). CDR3: CASSPGGGGNEQFF. For the CDR3, the DNA is TGTGCCAGCAGCCCCGGGGGAGGGGGGAATGAGCAGTTCTTC.